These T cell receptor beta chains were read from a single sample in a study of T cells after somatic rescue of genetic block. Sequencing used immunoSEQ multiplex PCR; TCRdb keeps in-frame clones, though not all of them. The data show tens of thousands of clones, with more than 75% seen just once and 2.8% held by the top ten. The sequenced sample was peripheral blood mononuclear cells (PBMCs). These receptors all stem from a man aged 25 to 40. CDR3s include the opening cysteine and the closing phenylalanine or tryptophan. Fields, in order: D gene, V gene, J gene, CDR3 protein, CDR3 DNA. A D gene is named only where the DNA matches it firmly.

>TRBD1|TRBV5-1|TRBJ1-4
CASSPGQGGEKLFF
TGCGCCAGCAGCCCGGGACAGGGGGGTGAAAAACTGTTTTTT
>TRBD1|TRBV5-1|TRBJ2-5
CASRLGQAQETQYF
TGCGCCAGCAGACTAGGACAGGCACAAGAGACCCAGTACTTC
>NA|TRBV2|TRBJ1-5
CASSEEGGLNQPQHF
TGTGCCAGCAGTGAGGAGGGGGGCCTCAATCAGCCCCAGCATTTT
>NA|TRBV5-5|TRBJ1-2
CASSTEQGGYTF
TGTGCCAGCAGCACTGAACAGGGCGGCTACACCTTC
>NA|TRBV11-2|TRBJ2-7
CASSLDASYEQYF
TGTGCCAGCAGCTTAGATGCCTCCTACGAGCAGTACTTC
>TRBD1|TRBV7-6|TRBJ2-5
CASSTGQGLQETQYF
TGTGCCAGCAGCACTGGACAGGGTCTCCAAGAGACCCAGTACTTC
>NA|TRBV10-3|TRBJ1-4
CAISEINLVAVGGPNEKLFF
TGTGCCATCAGTGAGATCAACCTCGTGGCCGTTGGAGGGCCTAATGAAAAACTGTTTTTT
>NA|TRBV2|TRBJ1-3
CASSSDGVSGNTIYF
TGTGCCAGCAGTTCCGACGGAGTTTCTGGAAACACCATATATTTT
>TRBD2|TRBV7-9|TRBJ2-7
CASSPGGSGGSYEQYF
TGTGCCAGCAGCCCCGGGGGTAGCGGGGGGTCCTACGAGCAGTACTTC
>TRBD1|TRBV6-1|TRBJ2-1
CASRRGQGVNNEQFF
TGTGCCAGCAGAAGAGGACAGGGGGTTAACAATGAGCAGTTCTTC
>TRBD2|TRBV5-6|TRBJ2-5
CASSLGLATETQYF
TGTGCCAGCAGCCTCGGACTAGCGACGGAGACCCAGTACTTC